Sequencing of this TCR beta chain was carried out in a study of blood T cell repertoires in COVID-19. Study context: Sites in the United States, Italy and Spain provided acute and convalescent COVID-19 samples.

The CDR3 contains 16 residues. CDR1 is SGHRS and CDR2 is YFSETQ in the germline V gene. The V and J ends lost 4 bases and 0 bases, in that order; junction bases with no gene match: 2. As processed by the authors: Cell counts per sample came from amplifying reference gene primers. Data came from immunoSEQ multiplex PCR; TCRdb stores just in-frame clones and leaves some out. V and J calls and clone size are copied from that table; D and trimming were computed from the DNA. Of 210,000 or so clones in the sample, nearly 90% were seen once. The sequencing input was peripheral blood. This chain connects TRBV5-1 to TRBJ1-4; 11 nucleotides agree with TRBD1. This clonotype was obtained from a middle-aged man with acute or convalescent COVID-19. This CDR3 is CASSAGQGATNEKLFF. CDR3 DNA: TGCGCCAGCAGCGCGGGACAGGGGGCAACTAATGAAAAACTGTTTTTT.